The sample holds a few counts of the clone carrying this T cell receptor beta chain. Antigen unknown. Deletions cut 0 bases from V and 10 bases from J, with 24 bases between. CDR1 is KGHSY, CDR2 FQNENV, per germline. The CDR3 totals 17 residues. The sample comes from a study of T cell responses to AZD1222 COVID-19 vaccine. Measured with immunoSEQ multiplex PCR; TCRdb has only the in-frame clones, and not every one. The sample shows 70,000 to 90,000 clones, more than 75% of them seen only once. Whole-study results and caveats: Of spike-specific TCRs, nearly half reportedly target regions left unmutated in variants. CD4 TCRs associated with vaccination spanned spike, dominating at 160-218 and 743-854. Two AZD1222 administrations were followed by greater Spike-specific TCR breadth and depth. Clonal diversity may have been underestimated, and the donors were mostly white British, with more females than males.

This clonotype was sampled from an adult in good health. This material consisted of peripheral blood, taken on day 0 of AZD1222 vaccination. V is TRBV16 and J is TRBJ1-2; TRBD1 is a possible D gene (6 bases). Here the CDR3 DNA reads TGTGCCAGCAGCCAATCTAAAGCGTCCCCCACAGGGCAAGACTACACCTTC. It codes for CASSQSKASPTGQDYTF.